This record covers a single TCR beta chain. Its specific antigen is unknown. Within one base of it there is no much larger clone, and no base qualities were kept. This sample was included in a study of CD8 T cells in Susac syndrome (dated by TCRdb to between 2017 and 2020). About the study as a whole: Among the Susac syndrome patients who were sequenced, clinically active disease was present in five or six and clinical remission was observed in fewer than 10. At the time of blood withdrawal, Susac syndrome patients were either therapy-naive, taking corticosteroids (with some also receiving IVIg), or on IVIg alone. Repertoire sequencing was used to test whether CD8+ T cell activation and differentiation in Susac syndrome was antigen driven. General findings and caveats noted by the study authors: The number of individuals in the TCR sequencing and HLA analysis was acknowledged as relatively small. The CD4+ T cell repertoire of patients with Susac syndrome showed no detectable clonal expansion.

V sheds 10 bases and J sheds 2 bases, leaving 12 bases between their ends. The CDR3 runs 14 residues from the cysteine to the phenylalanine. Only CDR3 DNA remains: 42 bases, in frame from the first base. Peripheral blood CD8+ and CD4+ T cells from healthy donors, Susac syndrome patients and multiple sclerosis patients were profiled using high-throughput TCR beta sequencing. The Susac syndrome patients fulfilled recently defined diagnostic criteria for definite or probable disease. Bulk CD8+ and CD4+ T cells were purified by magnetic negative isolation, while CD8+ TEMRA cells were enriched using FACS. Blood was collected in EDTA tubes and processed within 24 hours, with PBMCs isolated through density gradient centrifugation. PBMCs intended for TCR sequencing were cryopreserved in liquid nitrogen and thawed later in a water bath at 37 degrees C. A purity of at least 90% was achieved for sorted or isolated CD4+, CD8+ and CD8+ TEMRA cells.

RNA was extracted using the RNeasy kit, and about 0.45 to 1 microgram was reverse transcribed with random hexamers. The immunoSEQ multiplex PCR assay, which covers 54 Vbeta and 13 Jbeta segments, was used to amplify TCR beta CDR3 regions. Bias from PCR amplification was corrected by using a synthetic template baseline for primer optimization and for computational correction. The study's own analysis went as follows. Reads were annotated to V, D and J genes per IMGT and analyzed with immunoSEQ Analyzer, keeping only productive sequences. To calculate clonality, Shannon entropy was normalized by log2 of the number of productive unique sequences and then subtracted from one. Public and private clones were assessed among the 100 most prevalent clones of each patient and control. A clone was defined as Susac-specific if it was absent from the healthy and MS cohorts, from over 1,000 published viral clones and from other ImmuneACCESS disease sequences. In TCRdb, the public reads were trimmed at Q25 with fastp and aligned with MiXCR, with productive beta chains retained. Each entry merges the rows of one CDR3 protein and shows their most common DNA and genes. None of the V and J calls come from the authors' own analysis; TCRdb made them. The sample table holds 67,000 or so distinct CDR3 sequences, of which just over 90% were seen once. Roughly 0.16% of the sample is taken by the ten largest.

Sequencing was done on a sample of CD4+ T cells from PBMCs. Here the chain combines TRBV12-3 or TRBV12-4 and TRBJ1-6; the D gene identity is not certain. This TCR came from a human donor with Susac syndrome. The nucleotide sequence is TGTGCCACCAGAGGTATCGCCTATAATTCACCCCTCCACTTT. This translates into CATRGIAYNSPLHF.